This T cell receptor (beta chain) was profiled in a study of human T cells and chemical hapten exposure. General study findings and limits: Relative to control repertoires, expanded TCRs gave rise to significantly more large CDR3 similarity clusters.

As for time point: patch test 2, 6 weeks after DPC sensitization. The sample's treatment: therapeutic diphenylcyclopropenone sensitization with weekly scalp DPC. TCRdb passed the RACE reads through MiXCR, listing each CDR3 protein once. The sample carries 89,000 or so distinct CDR3 sequences, 6% to 8.5% recorded once. V lost 4 bases to trimming and J lost 0 bases; unmatched junction nucleotides: 8. The CDR3 totals 16 residues. From germline, CDR1 is PRHDT and CDR2 FYEKMQ (reference sequence). This clonotype was seen only a few times. Its antigen is unknown. V usage is TRBV13 and J usage is TRBJ1-1; 7 bases match TRBD1. The sequence was obtained from a woman aged 25 to 39 with alopecia areata. Some clones in this sample may be carry-over from other donors' samples. The source material was whole blood, sampled in connection with sensitization to the hapten diphenylcyclopropenone (DPC). Here the CDR3 DNA reads TGTGCCAGCAGCTCATGGGGACAGACCATGAACACTGAAGCTTTCTTT. Translation gives CASSSWGQTMNTEAFF.